These 2 T cell receptor beta chains share one sample of origin, sequenced in a study of blood T cell repertoires in COVID-19. Some clones are missing from TCRdb's copy, which holds only in-frame ones; the method was immunoSEQ multiplex PCR. This table has about 93,000 clones, about 80% appearing once. Sequencing was performed on peripheral blood. Receptors originate from a human donor in a cohort sampled during active COVID-19.

The genes are TRBV14 and TRBJ2-1, with TRBD2 identical over 11 bases. V dropped 4 bases and J dropped 4; count of bases not matched to a gene: 9. The CDR3 extends over 17 amino acids. The germline V gene has CDR1 SGHDN and CDR2 FVKESK. The CDR3 spells CASSRLAGPDDYNEQFF. The CDR3 DNA reads as TGTGCCAGCAGCCGACTAGCGGGACCAGATGATTACAATGAGCAGTTCTTC.

The chain employs TRBV27 and TRBJ2-1; 7 nucleotides match TRBD2. Unmatched junction bases numbered 9, after V lost 6 bases and J lost 10 bases. CDR1 and CDR2 from the germline V gene are MNHEY and SMNVEV (reference sequence). The CDR3 loop spans 13 amino acids. The CDR3 protein is CASSPLREGEQFF. The CDR3 DNA reads as TGTGCCAGCAGCCCACTCAGGGAGGGCGAGCAGTTCTTC.